These 21 T cell receptor beta chains were sequenced from one sample in a study of T-cell reconstitution after alpha-beta-depleted transplantation in children. The TCRbeta library incorporated unique molecular identifiers. TCRdb re-called the PCR reads with MiXCR, one entry per CDR3 protein. The sample lists 530,000 or so distinct CDR3 sequences, 25% to 30% occurring once. The sequences come from PBMCs, collected before TCRalphabeta/CD19-depleted stem cell transplant. The receptors come from a boy under two years old with Wiskott-Aldrich syndrome, due to receive a stem cell transplant.

V gene TRBV5-1 combines with J gene TRBJ2-3; 8 nucleotides align to TRBD2. V lost 0 bases to trimming and J lost 2 bases; unmatched junction nucleotides: 11. Germline V gene lookup returns CDR1 SGHRS and CDR2 YFSETQ. The CDR3 loop spans 18 amino acids. CDR3 loop: CASSLEWGTSVATDTQYF. The CDR3, as DNA: TGCGCCAGCAGCTTGGAGTGGGGGACTAGTGTCGCCACAGATACGCAGTATTTT.

On this clonotype itself: The junction shows a germline mismatch at one end, possibly a read error. The rearrangement joins TRBV20-1 to TRBJ2-1; 7 nucleotides match TRBD2. CDR1 DFQATT and CDR2 SNEGSKA come from the germline V gene (reference sequence). The CDR3 is 17 residues long. For the CDR3, the DNA is TGCTGTGCTAGAGATCCCGGGGCGGGAGTATCCTACAATGAGCAGTTCTTC. Translating it yields CCARDPGAGVSYNEQFF.

The V and J genes are TRBV9 and TRBJ2-5, with 11 bases fitting TRBD2. The length of the CDR3 is 16 residues. V shed 0 bases, J shed 2 bases, and the junction held 3 bases outside the gene matches. CDR1 is SGDLS, CDR2 YYNGEE, per germline. CDR3 nucleotides: TGTGCCAGCAGCGTAGGGCCTAGCGGGGGGCAAGAGACCCAGTACTTC. It specifies CASSVGPSGGQETQYF.

This chain links TRBV14 with TRBJ2-5, with 13 bases identical to TRBD2. Germline CDR1 reads SGHDN; CDR2 reads FVKESK. With V trimmed by 5 bases and J by 6 bases, 9 bases remained unmatched. The CDR3 spans 16 residues. DNA for the CDR3: TGTGCCAGCAGCAAAGGACTAGCGGGAGTAATGAAGACCCAGTACTTC. Protein sequence: CASSKGLAGVMKTQYF.

The chain has TRBV7-2 and TRBJ2-7, with 10 nucleotides matching TRBD2. CDR1 and CDR2 from the germline V gene are SGHTA and FQGNSA. The CDR3 totals 14 residues. V was clipped by 6 bases and J by 6 bases; unmatched bases: 8. The CDR3, as DNA: TGTGCCAGCAGATCCCTAGCGGGAGTCGTCGAGCAGTACTTC. It yields the protein CASRSLAGVVEQYF.

This clonotype came up a few times. This chain joins TRBV20-1 and TRBJ2-1, with no clear D. The V gene lost 3 bases and the J gene lost 3 bases, with 12 bases spanning the gap. This CDR3 is built from 14 residues. Germline V gene sequence: CDR1 DFQATT, CDR2 SNEGSKA (reference sequence). CDR3 sequence: CSARVSTRYNEQFF. DNA of the CDR3: TGCAGTGCTAGGGTCTCGACCCGCTACAATGAGCAGTTCTTC.

This clonotype was counted only a few times. The J gene is TRBJ1-5, the V gene TRBV5-1; tentative D call: TRBD1 (6 bases). The germline gives CDR1 SGHRS, CDR2 YFSETQ. V was shortened by 4 bases and J by 9 bases, with 14 bases between the two germline ends. The CDR3 is 13 amino acids. Here the CDR3 DNA reads TGCGCCAGCAGCGCAGGGGTGGGGCTGCCCCAGCATTTT. As protein: CASSAGVGLPQHF. Filled out from reference TRBV5-1 and TRBJ1-5, the complete variable domain reads KAGVTQTPRYLIKTRGQQVTLSCSPISGHRSVSWYQQTPGQGLQFLFEYFSETQRNKGNFPGRFSGRQFSNSRSEMNVSTLELGDSALYLCASSAGVGLPQHFGDGTRLSIL.

The chain is built from TRBV20-1 and TRBJ2-1, with 9 bases that match TRBD2. Germline V gene data show CDR1 as DFQATT and CDR2 as SNEGSKA (reference sequence). Trimming at V came to 4 bases and at J to 1 base, leaving 5 bases not matched to a gene. The CDR3 totals 15 residues. In DNA form, the CDR3 reads TGCAGTGCTATTGCGGGAGGGACATCCTACAATGAGCAGTTCTTC. Translated, it gives CSAIAGGTSYNEQFF.

This clonotype was seen more than once but under ten times. The junction differs from germline at one of its ends, possibly a read error. J is TRBJ2-2 and V is TRBV5-1; maybe TRBD2 (5 bases). This CDR3 is built from 13 residues. Per the germline V gene, CDR1 is SGHRS and CDR2 is YFSETQ. CDR3 sequence (DNA): TGCGCCAGCAGCTTGGGGGCACCCGGGGAGCTGTTGTTT. Encoded protein: CASSLGAPGELLF.

This clonotype was counted between two and nine times. The chain links TRBV10-3 to TRBJ2-1, with no clear D. This CDR3 comprises 13 residues. The V end lost 2 bases, the J end lost 9 bases, and 11 bases lay between the germline ends. Per the germline V gene, CDR1 is ENHRY and CDR2 is SYGVKD. CDR3 amino acids: CAISEGQEREQFF. CDR3 DNA sequence: TGTGCCATCAGTGAGGGGCAGGAACGTGAGCAGTTCTTC.

This sequence joins TRBV2 and TRBJ2-7; unclear D gene. V gave up 0 bases and J gave up 2 bases, with 5 bases separating them. The CDR3 has 13 residues. Per germline, CDR1 SNHLY and CDR2 FYNNEI. CDR3: CASSEAWPYEQYF. For the CDR3, the DNA is TGTGCCAGCAGTGAAGCTTGGCCCTACGAGCAGTACTTC.

The chain employs TRBV29-1 and TRBJ2-3, with D unresolved. Germline values: CDR1 SQVTM, CDR2 ANQGSEA. Trimming removed 4 bases at V and 4 bases at J, with 9 bases between. The CDR3 length is 12 residues. The DNA for the CDR3 is TGCAGCGTTGTGAAAGGGCCAGATACGCAGTATTTT. This gives the protein CSVVKGPDTQYF.

The chain recombines TRBV20-1 with TRBJ1-2; D not certain. The V gene lost 0 bases and the J gene lost 4 bases, with 6 bases spanning the gap. CDR1 is DFQATT and CDR2 is SNEGSKA in the germline V gene (reference sequence). The CDR3 runs 12 residues. The CDR3 loop is CSAREDSYGYTF. The CDR3 bases are TGCAGTGCTAGAGAGGACTCCTATGGCTACACCTTC.

This clonotype was detected only once. This chain uses TRBV12-3 or TRBV12-4 with TRBJ1-4; D is ambiguous. CDR3 length: 13 residues. Trimming left V 5 bases short and J 8 bases short, with 12 bases between. CDR3: CASSGVFGEKLFF. The DNA of the CDR3 is TGTGCCAGCAGTGGGGTGTTTGGGGAAAAACTGTTTTTT.

This sequence joins TRBV5-4 and TRBJ2-1; 9 bases align to TRBD2. The CDR3 runs 16 residues. V shed 4 bases and J 7 bases; nucleotides not matched to a gene: 12. The germline CDR1 and CDR2 sequences are SGHNT and YYREEE (reference sequence). CDR3 sequence: CASSPMLAGDGNEQFF. CDR3 DNA: TGTGCCAGCAGCCCGATGTTAGCGGGAGATGGTAATGAGCAGTTCTTC.

The chain couples TRBV5-1 to TRBJ2-6, with 9 bases matching TRBD1. Germline V gives CDR1 SGHRS, CDR2 YFSETQ. Germline trimming cut 3 bases from V and 0 bases from J; bases unmatched to any gene: 10. The CDR3 length is 19 residues. The CDR3 is CASSWLPGQGSSGANVLTF. As DNA, the CDR3 is TGCGCCAGCAGCTGGCTACCGGGACAGGGCAGCTCTGGGGCCAACGTCCTGACTTTC.

The chain links TRBV19 to TRBJ1-1; no definite D call. The CDR3 sequence is 15 residues long. Germline lookup yields CDR1 LNHDA and CDR2 SQIVND (reference sequence). The ends were cut back, 6 bases at V and 4 bases at J, with 18 bases in the middle. The CDR3 loop is CASRPPPVTGTEAFF. CDR3 DNA sequence: TGTGCCAGTAGGCCCCCCCCGGTTACGGGCACTGAAGCTTTCTTT. Full variable domain (missing parts from reference TRBV19 and TRBJ1-1): DGGITQSPKYLFRKEGQNVTLSCEQNLNHDAMYWYRQDPGQGLRLIYYSQIVNDFQKGDIAEGYSVSREKKESFPLTVTSAQKNPTAFYLCASRPPPVTGTEAFFGQGTRLTVV.

This clonotype has just a few counts. At one boundary the junction diverges from the germline segment, which might be a read error. The chain uses TRBV6-2 or TRBV6-3 and TRBJ2-4; D is possibly TRBD1 (6 bases). Germline V CDR1 and CDR2: MNHEY, SVGEGT. The length of the CDR3 is 14 residues. The CDR3 DNA follows: TGTGCCAGCAGTCACCGGACAGCGCCAACCGGACCCGACTTC. It specifies CASSHRTAPTGPDF.

The DNA of the CDR3 is TGCAGTGCTAGGAACGAGACCCAGTACTTC. It specifies CSARNETQYF. The chain uses TRBV20-1 and TRBJ2-5; D gene unclear. Germline V gene lookup returns CDR1 DFQATT and CDR2 SNEGSKA (reference sequence). Between the trimmed V and J ends, which lost 3 bases and 5 bases, there was a span of 4 bases. The CDR3 contains 10 residues.

The genes are TRBV28 and TRBJ2-3; D could derive from TRBD1 or TRBD2 (6 bases each). Deletions cut 3 bases from V and 0 bases from J, with 13 bases between. The CDR3 has 16 residues. Germline V gives CDR1 MDHEN, CDR2 SYDVKM. The CDR3 nucleotides are TGTGCCAGCAGTTTGGGGGGCCTCGCTAGCACAGATACGCAGTATTTT. As protein: CASSLGGLASTDTQYF.

V and J are TRBV11-2 and TRBJ1-2, with D unclear. The CDR3 is 13 residues long. Trimming took 2 bases from V and 8 from J, leaving 12 bases between them. From germline, CDR1 is SGHAT and CDR2 FQNNGV. The CDR3 protein is CASSLLPGSGYTF. CDR3 sequence (DNA): TGTGCCAGCAGCTTACTACCGGGGAGCGGCTACACCTTC.